These 15 T cell receptor beta chains were all obtained from the same sample, sequenced in a study of cytotoxic CD8 clonotypes in ibrutinib-treated CLL. Clones were sequenced by immunoSEQ multiplex PCR, and TCRdb holds only the in-frame ones, with some missing. The top ten clones hold roughly 45% of a sample with approximately 50,000 clones, about three quarters of them seen once. This sample comprised PBMCs, obtained after 12 months of ibrutinib treatment. All receptors derive from a human donor with chronic lymphocytic leukemia.

In this sample, this clone turned up once. This chain connects TRBV30 to TRBJ2-7; D is ambiguous. Germline values: CDR1 GTSNPN, CDR2 SVGIG (reference sequence). Trimming left V 3 bases short and J 6 bases short, with 12 bases between. This CDR3 is 12 amino acids long. In DNA, the CDR3 is TGTGCCTGGAGCCCGGTCGCCACCGAGCAGTACTTC. Translation: CAWSPVATEQYF.

The chain recombines TRBV4-1 with TRBJ2-5; D remains ambiguous. The ends were cut back, 1 base at V and 2 bases at J, with 14 bases in the middle. The CDR3 totals 16 residues. Germline CDR1 MGHRA, CDR2 YSYEKL. This CDR3 reads CASSQGVGAIQETQYF. CDR3 sequence (DNA): TGCGCCAGCAGCCAAGGGGTCGGCGCTATACAAGAGACCCAGTACTTC.

This clone was detected only a few times. This chain connects TRBV29-1 to TRBJ1-1; 8 positions match TRBD1. The germline V gene encodes CDR1 SQVTM and CDR2 ANQGSEA. The CDR3 covers 13 residues. Unmatched junction bases numbered 5, after V lost 5 bases and J lost 3 bases. CDR3 protein: CSVNQGAYTEAFF. CDR3 nucleotide sequence: TGCAGCGTTAACCAGGGGGCTTACACTGAAGCTTTCTTT. Full variable domain (missing parts from reference TRBV29-1 and TRBJ1-1): SAVISQKPSRDICQRGTSLTIQCQVDSQVTMMFWYRQQPGQSLTLIATANQGSEATYESGFVIDKFPISRPNLTFSTLTVSNMSPEDSSIYLCSVNQGAYTEAFFGQGTRLTVV.

In its sample, this clone was seen a few times. The chain has TRBV2 and TRBJ2-2, with 7 positions matching TRBD1. Unmatched junction bases numbered 6, after V lost 7 bases and J lost 4 bases. This CDR3 is 14 amino acids long. Germline assignment: CDR1 SNHLY and CDR2 FYNNEI. The chain's CDR3 is CASNVQGVTGELFF. The CDR3 nucleotides are TGTGCCAGCAATGTGCAGGGGGTCACCGGGGAGCTGTTTTTT.

This clone showed up just once. The CDR3 DNA reads TGTGCCAGCAGCGTAGGTGGCGGGGAAGAGACCCAGTACTTC. Protein sequence: CASSVGGGEETQYF. The chain joins TRBV9 to TRBJ2-5; TRBD2 might be the D (6 bases). The CDR3 spans 14 residues. CDR1 SGDLS and CDR2 YYNGEE come from the germline V gene. V dropped 0 bases and J dropped 3 bases, with 9 bases sitting between them.

This clone was detected only once. This chain joins TRBV6-5 and TRBJ1-3, with D possibly matching TRBD1 (6 bases). The length of the CDR3 is 15 residues. CDR1 is MNHEY, CDR2 SVGAGI, per germline. V gave up 5 bases and J gave up 1 base, with 12 bases separating them. CDR3 nucleotides: TGTGCCAGCAGTACAACAGGGTCATCTGGAAACACCATATATTTT. Encoded protein: CASSTTGSSGNTIYF.

The chain carries TRBV4-1 and TRBJ1-1; 7 bases are a match to TRBD1. The CDR3 totals 18 residues. The germline gives CDR1 MGHRA, CDR2 YSYEKL. Trimming at V came to 0 bases and at J to 1 base, leaving 11 bases not matched to a gene. In DNA form, the CDR3 reads TGCGCCAGCAGCCAAGAACAAGGTCTCAGGGGGAGGAACACTGAAGCTTTCTTT. This encodes CASSQEQGLRGRNTEAFF.

The rearrangement links TRBV7-6 to TRBJ2-2; a weak D match, TRBD1 (5 bases). The CDR3 consists of 14 residues. With 5 bases removed from V and 4 bases from J, the gap between germline ends came to 11 bases. CDR1 SGHVS and CDR2 FNYEAQ come from the germline V gene. CDR3 DNA: TGTGCCAGCAGCGTACAGGCTGCCACCGGGGAGCTGTTTTTT. Protein: CASSVQAATGELFF.

The genes are TRBV13 and TRBJ2-7; 8 nucleotides align to TRBD1. V lost 5 bases to trimming and J lost 6 bases; unmatched junction nucleotides: 12. This CDR3 region has 15 residues. Germline V CDR1 and CDR2: PRHDT, FYEKMQ (reference sequence). The CDR3 protein is CASSSWTGTWGEQYF. CDR3 DNA: TGTGCCAGCAGCAGCTGGACAGGGACGTGGGGCGAGCAGTACTTC.

This chain joins TRBV2 and TRBJ2-7, with 7 bases fitting TRBD1. There are 13 residues in the CDR3. V lost 7 bases and J lost 1; bases outside the gene matches: 4. CDR1 SNHLY and CDR2 FYNNEI come from the germline V gene. The CDR3 reads CASTWDSSYEQYF. DNA for the CDR3: TGTGCCAGCACTTGGGACAGTTCCTACGAGCAGTACTTC.

The gene calls are TRBV7-9 and TRBJ1-1; 8 bases fit TRBD1. CDR1 and CDR2 from the germline V gene are SEHNR and FQNEAQ (reference sequence). J was trimmed by 5 bases and V by 5 bases; bases with no gene match: 7. The CDR3 has 14 amino acids. In DNA form, the CDR3 reads TGTGCCAGCAGCGCGACAGGGGTGATAACTGAAGCTTTCTTT. Translation gives CASSATGVITEAFF.

The V call is TRBV5-5, the J call TRBJ2-7, with 9 nucleotides matching TRBD1. V gave up 4 bases and J gave up 3 bases; unmatched junction bases: 8. CDR3 length: 15 residues. The germline V gene encodes CDR1 SGHKS and CDR2 YYEKEE (reference sequence). This CDR3 is CASSNPGQGIYEQYF. The DNA of the CDR3 is TGTGCCAGCAGCAATCCGGGACAGGGCATCTACGAGCAGTACTTC.

The chain joins TRBV19 to TRBJ2-1; TRBD2 matches at 16 bases. Germline V gene lookup returns CDR1 LNHDA and CDR2 SQIVND (reference sequence). V lost 7 bases and J lost 10; bases outside the gene matches: 7. The CDR3 is 15 residues long. In DNA, the CDR3 is TGTGCCAGTAAAGGGACTAGCGGGAGGGCCGGGGAGCAGTTCTTC. Its protein is CASKGTSGRAGEQFF.

This rearrangement joins TRBV14 to TRBJ2-5; 9 nucleotides agree with TRBD2. CDR1 and CDR2 from the germline V gene are SGHDN and FVKESK. V gave up 5 bases and J gave up 3 bases; unmatched junction bases: 10. The CDR3 runs to 16 residues. CDR3 in DNA: TGTGCCAGCAGCGATAATTCTCTAGCGGGAAAAGAGACCCAGTACTTC. Translation gives CASSDNSLAGKETQYF.

V is TRBV9 and J is TRBJ2-1; no clear D gene. Looked up from germline, CDR1 is SGDLS and CDR2 is YYNGEE. Trimming removed 0 bases from V and 7 bases from J, with 11 bases in between. The CDR3 totals 14 residues. CDR3 amino acids: CASSVAVRGNEQFF. The CDR3 nucleotides are TGTGCCAGCAGCGTAGCCGTACGTGGTAATGAGCAGTTCTTC.